This TCR beta chain was recorded in a study of T-cell reconstitution after alpha-beta-depleted transplantation in children. Study-wide results and limits: Day-60 TCRbeta diversity that was high in some patients was derived from surviving recipient T cells and thymic progenitors. Several hundred expanded graft clones reportedly were the source of alpha-beta T cells about two months after transplant. Once a year had passed after transplant, T-cell counts and diversity came mostly from newly produced T cells.

In the case of this clonotype: The antigen is undetermined.

It was with unique molecular identifiers that the TCRbeta library was prepared. One entry per CDR3 protein, called by TCRdb with MiXCR from the PCR reads. The sample includes hundreds of thousands of distinct CDR3 sequences, roughly 15% of them seen just once. V was clipped by 4 bases and J by 8 bases, with 7 bases between them. This CDR3 has 11 residues. Germline V gene lookup returns CDR1 SGHRS and CDR2 YFSETQ. Source: PBMCs, mostly from graft donor cells, taken 360 days after TCRalphabeta/CD19-depleted stem cell transplant. This sequence joins TRBV5-1 and TRBJ2-1; no reliable D call. This sequence originates from a male patient younger than 18 who had a stem cell transplant for acute lymphoblastic leukemia, so the T cells may come from the graft donor. The CDR3 DNA reads TGCGCCAGCAGCCCGCACCATGAGCAGTTCTTC. It yields the protein CASSPHHEQFF.